This is a list of T cell receptor beta chains from one sample in a study of OX40 agonist ivuxolimab in advanced cancers. TCRdb keeps only in-frame clones here, not all; method: immunoSEQ multiplex PCR. The sample contains around 64,000 clones, 75% to 90% of which appear only once. The specimen was CD4+ or CD8+ T cells sorted from blood, collected in a trial of the OX40 agonist ivuxolimab. The receptors shown here come from an adult with an advanced solid tumor such as melanoma, head and neck, liver or kidney cancer. CDR3s include the opening cysteine and the closing phenylalanine or tryptophan. A D gene is named only where the DNA matches it firmly. The size of a clone is reported for some rows only, either as once, few or many, or as a class for expanded clones.

CDR3 DNA: TGTGCCAGCAGCACCTCGCTACTAGCGGGGACGCAGTATTTT
CDR3 protein: CASSTSLLAGTQYF
D gene: TRBD2
V gene: TRBV7-3
clone size: -
J gene: TRBJ2-3

CDR3 DNA: TGTGCCATCAGTGATGGGGGCGGCGAGACCCAGTACTTC
CDR3 protein: CAISDGGGETQYF
D gene: -
V gene: TRBV10-3
clone size: -
J gene: TRBJ2-5

CDR3 DNA: TGTGCCAGCCAAAGGAGGGATGAGCAGTTCTTC
CDR3 protein: CASQRRDEQFF
D gene: -
V gene: TRBV19
clone size: -
J gene: TRBJ2-1

CDR3 DNA: TGTGCCAGCAGCCCACGGACAGGGAAGGGCAATCAGCCCCAGCATTTT
CDR3 protein: CASSPRTGKGNQPQHF
D gene: TRBD1
V gene: TRBV5-8
clone size: -
J gene: TRBJ1-5

CDR3 DNA: TGTGCCAGCAGGGGACAGGGAGCAACCGGGGAGCTGTTTTTT
CDR3 protein: CASRGQGATGELFF
D gene: TRBD1
V gene: TRBV2
clone size: -
J gene: TRBJ2-2

CDR3 DNA: TGCGCCAGCAGCTTGGAACAGGGGGTCTACTATGGCTACACCTTC
CDR3 protein: CASSLEQGVYYGYTF
D gene: TRBD1
V gene: TRBV5-1
clone size: -
J gene: TRBJ1-2

CDR3 DNA: TGTGCCAGCAGAAACCGGGACAGGGTCACCTACGAGCAGTACTTC
CDR3 protein: CASRNRDRVTYEQYF
D gene: TRBD1
V gene: TRBV5-6
clone size: large
J gene: TRBJ2-7

CDR3 DNA: TGTGCCAGCACAGCCAGGCCTCTTCCCTCTGGGGCCAACGTCCTGACTTTC
CDR3 protein: CASTARPLPSGANVLTF
D gene: -
V gene: TRBV27
clone size: -
J gene: TRBJ2-6

CDR3 DNA: TGTGCCAGTAGTAGGGACAGGGGATGGGATACGCAGTATTTT
CDR3 protein: CASSRDRGWDTQYF
D gene: TRBD1
V gene: TRBV19
clone size: -
J gene: TRBJ2-3

CDR3 DNA: TGTGCCACGAAACCTACGACAGGTAGCAATCAGCCCCAGCATTTT
CDR3 protein: CATKPTTGSNQPQHF
D gene: -
V gene: TRBV15
clone size: -
J gene: TRBJ1-5

CDR3 DNA: TGCGCCAGCAGCGGCCGGACGGTAACGAACACCGGGGAGCTGTTTTTT
CDR3 protein: CASSGRTVTNTGELFF
D gene: -
V gene: TRBV4-1
clone size: once
J gene: TRBJ2-2

CDR3 DNA: TGTGCCAGCAGCTCACAGGGTTACGAGCAGTACTTC
CDR3 protein: CASSSQGYEQYF
D gene: -
V gene: TRBV7-9
clone size: -
J gene: TRBJ2-7

CDR3 DNA: TGTGCCAGCAGTGAGAGGTCAGGGGGCGACTATGGCTACACCTTC
CDR3 protein: CASSERSGGDYGYTF
D gene: TRBD1
V gene: TRBV2
clone size: -
J gene: TRBJ1-2

CDR3 DNA: TGTGCCAGCAGTGACGTGTACGCCTACGAGCAGTACTTC
CDR3 protein: CASSDVYAYEQYF
D gene: -
V gene: TRBV6-4
clone size: -
J gene: TRBJ2-7

CDR3 DNA: TGTGCCAGTAGCCCCACCGGGACACACTACGAGCAGTACTTC
CDR3 protein: CASSPTGTHYEQYF
D gene: -
V gene: TRBV19
clone size: -
J gene: TRBJ2-7

CDR3 DNA: TGTGCCAGCAGTGGACAGGGGGCTGAATCACCCCTCCACTTT
CDR3 protein: CASSGQGAESPLHF
D gene: TRBD1
V gene: TRBV2
clone size: few
J gene: TRBJ1-6

CDR3 DNA: TGTGCCAGCAGTTACAGGAGGTTGGCCGGGGAGCTGTTTTTT
CDR3 protein: CASSYRRLAGELFF
D gene: -
V gene: TRBV6-5
clone size: once
J gene: TRBJ2-2

CDR3 DNA: TGCGCCAGCCAACAGGCATTTAATGAAAAACTGTTTTTT
CDR3 protein: CASQQAFNEKLFF
D gene: -
V gene: TRBV10-1
clone size: -
J gene: TRBJ1-4

CDR3 DNA: TGTGCCAGCAGCGGACAGGGGAACACTGAAGCTTTCTTT
CDR3 protein: CASSGQGNTEAFF
D gene: TRBD1
V gene: TRBV11-2
clone size: -
J gene: TRBJ1-1

CDR3 DNA: TGCGCCAGCAGTTTAAATAGGGGAACCAGCACAGTAGAGACCCAGTACTTC
CDR3 protein: CASSLNRGTSTVETQYF
D gene: -
V gene: TRBV5-1
clone size: -
J gene: TRBJ2-5

CDR3 DNA: TGCGCCAGCAGCTTGGGGCTAGCGGGAGACTACGAGCAGTACTTC
CDR3 protein: CASSLGLAGDYEQYF
D gene: TRBD2
V gene: TRBV5-1
clone size: -
J gene: TRBJ2-7

CDR3 DNA: TGTGCCAGCTTGGGACGGCCGGGTACTGAAGCTTTCTTT
CDR3 protein: CASLGRPGTEAFF
D gene: -
V gene: TRBV14
clone size: many
J gene: TRBJ1-1

CDR3 DNA: TGTGCCAGCAGCTTGGAGGGAAACACCATATATTTT
CDR3 protein: CASSLEGNTIYF
D gene: -
V gene: TRBV5-5
clone size: few
J gene: TRBJ1-3

CDR3 DNA: TGTGCCAGCAGCCTAGGGTACCTCTCTCACGAGCAGTACTTC
CDR3 protein: CASSLGYLSHEQYF
D gene: -
V gene: TRBV14
clone size: -
J gene: TRBJ2-7

CDR3 DNA: TGCGCCAGCAGCCAGACAGGGGTGAACAAAGAGACCCAGTACTTC
CDR3 protein: CASSQTGVNKETQYF
D gene: TRBD1
V gene: TRBV4-1
clone size: once
J gene: TRBJ2-5

CDR3 DNA: TGTGCCATCAGCATCACCGGGGAGCTGTTTTTT
CDR3 protein: CAISITGELFF
D gene: -
V gene: TRBV10-3
clone size: -
J gene: TRBJ2-2

CDR3 DNA: TGTGCCAGCAGCGTAGAAGGTGAGCAGTTCTTC
CDR3 protein: CASSVEGEQFF
D gene: -
V gene: TRBV9
clone size: -
J gene: TRBJ2-1

CDR3 DNA: TGTGCCACCCGGGACAGGGGGCTCGGTACTGAGCAGTTCTTC
CDR3 protein: CATRDRGLGTEQFF
D gene: TRBD1
V gene: TRBV10-3
clone size: -
J gene: TRBJ2-1

CDR3 DNA: TGCGCCAGCAGACAGGGTTTTGGCTATGGCTACACCTTC
CDR3 protein: CASRQGFGYGYTF
D gene: -
V gene: TRBV5-1
clone size: -
J gene: TRBJ1-2

CDR3 DNA: TGTGCCAGCAGCGTCATTGGACAGGGGGCAAGGGGCACCATATATTTT
CDR3 protein: CASSVIGQGARGTIYF
D gene: TRBD1
V gene: TRBV7-2
clone size: -
J gene: TRBJ1-3

CDR3 DNA: TGTGCCAGCAGCTCGCACACCTACGAGCAGTACTTC
CDR3 protein: CASSSHTYEQYF
D gene: -
V gene: TRBV7-2
clone size: -
J gene: TRBJ2-7

CDR3 DNA: TGTGCCAGCAGCCAGCGCTGGGGAACAGGGGGAGGCGGTGAAGCTTTCTTT
CDR3 protein: CASSQRWGTGGGGEAFF
D gene: TRBD1
V gene: TRBV5-6
clone size: once
J gene: TRBJ1-1

CDR3 DNA: TGCGCCAGCAGCCCGGGACAGGGACCGTCCTTAGCTAACTATGGCTACACCTTC
CDR3 protein: CASSPGQGPSLANYGYTF
D gene: TRBD1
V gene: TRBV5-1
clone size: -
J gene: TRBJ1-2

CDR3 DNA: TGTGCCATCAGTGAGTCGATAGGTCAGCCCCAGCATTTT
CDR3 protein: CAISESIGQPQHF
D gene: -
V gene: TRBV10-3
clone size: once
J gene: TRBJ1-5

CDR3 DNA: TGTGCCAGCAGCTTGTCTCCGGGAGCGCCAAACAATGAGCAGTTCTTC
CDR3 protein: CASSLSPGAPNNEQFF
D gene: -
V gene: TRBV5-5
clone size: -
J gene: TRBJ2-1

CDR3 DNA: TGTGCCTGGAGTGTACGGGGGAGGGCACACACAGATACGCAGTATTTT
CDR3 protein: CAWSVRGRAHTDTQYF
D gene: TRBD2
V gene: TRBV30
clone size: -
J gene: TRBJ2-3

CDR3 DNA: TGTGCCAGCAGCTTAGGAAGGGCCGACTCCTACGAGCAGTACTTC
CDR3 protein: CASSLGRADSYEQYF
D gene: -
V gene: TRBV11-3
clone size: once
J gene: TRBJ2-7

CDR3 DNA: TGCGCCAGCAGTGGGGAGCGGGAGCTAACAGATACGCAGTATTTT
CDR3 protein: CASSGERELTDTQYF
D gene: TRBD2
V gene: TRBV10-2
clone size: -
J gene: TRBJ2-3

CDR3 DNA: TGTGCCAGCAAGGTCACGGGCGGAGATACGCAGTATTTT
CDR3 protein: CASKVTGGDTQYF
D gene: -
V gene: TRBV2
clone size: -
J gene: TRBJ2-3

CDR3 DNA: TGCGCCAGCACCCACTGGCAACTAGCGGGAGTTGAGCAGTTCTTC
CDR3 protein: CASTHWQLAGVEQFF
D gene: TRBD2
V gene: TRBV10-2
clone size: -
J gene: TRBJ2-1

CDR3 DNA: TGTGCCAGCAGTTTAAACGCGGGAGGGCCAGGTGAGCAGTTCTTC
CDR3 protein: CASSLNAGGPGEQFF
D gene: TRBD2
V gene: TRBV27
clone size: -
J gene: TRBJ2-1

CDR3 DNA: TGTGCCAGCAGCCGAAGCGGGAGCCCTGACAATGAGCAGTTCTTC
CDR3 protein: CASSRSGSPDNEQFF
D gene: TRBD2
V gene: TRBV4-2
clone size: -
J gene: TRBJ2-1

CDR3 DNA: TGTGCCTGGGTCCCTCAGAACACTGAAGCTTTCTTT
CDR3 protein: CAWVPQNTEAFF
D gene: -
V gene: TRBV30
clone size: medium-sized
J gene: TRBJ1-1

CDR3 DNA: TGTGCCAGCAGCTCGGGAGTTCTGAACTATGGCTACACCTTC
CDR3 protein: CASSSGVLNYGYTF
D gene: -
V gene: TRBV5-4
clone size: -
J gene: TRBJ1-2

CDR3 DNA: TGTGCCAGCAGTTACGCAGCCTCTGGGGCCAACGTCCTGACTTTC
CDR3 protein: CASSYAASGANVLTF
D gene: -
V gene: TRBV6-5
clone size: -
J gene: TRBJ2-6